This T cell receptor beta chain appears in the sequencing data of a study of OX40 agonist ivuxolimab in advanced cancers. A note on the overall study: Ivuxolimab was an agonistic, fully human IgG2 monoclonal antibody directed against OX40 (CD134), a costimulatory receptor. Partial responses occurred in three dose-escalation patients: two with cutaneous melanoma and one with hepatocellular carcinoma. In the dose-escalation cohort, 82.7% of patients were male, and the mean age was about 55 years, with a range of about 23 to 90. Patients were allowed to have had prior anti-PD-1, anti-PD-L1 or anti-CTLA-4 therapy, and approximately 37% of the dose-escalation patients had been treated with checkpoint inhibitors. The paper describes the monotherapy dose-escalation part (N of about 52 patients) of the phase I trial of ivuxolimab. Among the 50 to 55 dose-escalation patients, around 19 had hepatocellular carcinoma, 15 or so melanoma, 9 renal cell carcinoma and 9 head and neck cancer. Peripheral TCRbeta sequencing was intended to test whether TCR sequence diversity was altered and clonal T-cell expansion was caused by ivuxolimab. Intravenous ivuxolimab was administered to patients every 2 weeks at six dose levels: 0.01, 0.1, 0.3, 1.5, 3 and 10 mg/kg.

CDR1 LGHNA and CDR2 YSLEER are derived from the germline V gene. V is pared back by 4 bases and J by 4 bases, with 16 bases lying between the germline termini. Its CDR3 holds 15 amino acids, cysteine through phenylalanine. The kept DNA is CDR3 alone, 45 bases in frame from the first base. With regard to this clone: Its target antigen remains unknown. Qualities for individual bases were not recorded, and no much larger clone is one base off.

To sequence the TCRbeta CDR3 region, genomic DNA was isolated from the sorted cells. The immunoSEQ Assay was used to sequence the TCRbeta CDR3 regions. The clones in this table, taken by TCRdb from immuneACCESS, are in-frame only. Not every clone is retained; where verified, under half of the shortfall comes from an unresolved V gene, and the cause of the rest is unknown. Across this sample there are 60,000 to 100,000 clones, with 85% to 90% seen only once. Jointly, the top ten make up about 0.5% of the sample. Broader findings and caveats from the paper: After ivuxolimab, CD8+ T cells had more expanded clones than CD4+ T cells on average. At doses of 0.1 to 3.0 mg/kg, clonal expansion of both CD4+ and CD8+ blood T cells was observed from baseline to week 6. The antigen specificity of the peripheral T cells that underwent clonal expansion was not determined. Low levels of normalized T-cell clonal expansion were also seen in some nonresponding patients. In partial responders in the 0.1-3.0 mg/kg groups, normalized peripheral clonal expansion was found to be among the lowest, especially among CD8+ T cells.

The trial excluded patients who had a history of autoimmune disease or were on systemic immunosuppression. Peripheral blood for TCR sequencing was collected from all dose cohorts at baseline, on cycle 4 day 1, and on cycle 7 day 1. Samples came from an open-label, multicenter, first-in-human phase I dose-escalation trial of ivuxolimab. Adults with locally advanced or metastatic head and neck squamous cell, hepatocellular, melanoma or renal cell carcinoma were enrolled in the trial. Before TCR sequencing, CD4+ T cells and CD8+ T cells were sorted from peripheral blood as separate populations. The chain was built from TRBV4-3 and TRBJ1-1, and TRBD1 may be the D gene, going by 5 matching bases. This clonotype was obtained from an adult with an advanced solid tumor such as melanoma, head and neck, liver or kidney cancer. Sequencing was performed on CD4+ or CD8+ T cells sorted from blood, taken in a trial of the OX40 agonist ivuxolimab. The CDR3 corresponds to CASSPYLGGSTEAFF. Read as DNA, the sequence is TGCGCCAGCAGCCCCTACCTCGGGGGGAGCACTGAAGCTTTCTTT.